Below are 15 T cell receptor beta chains sequenced from a single sample in a study of cytomegalovirus exposure and HLA in healthy donors. PCR involved 60 Vbeta and 13 Jbeta primers. Method: immunoSEQ multiplex PCR; TCRdb's copy keeps in-frame clones and lacks some. The sample lists about 140,000 clones, around 80% seen once, with around 2.5% in the top ten. The sequenced material came from PBMCs. These receptors all come from a man aged 45-65 years in good health and CMV-seronegative.

The chain combines TRBV7-3 with TRBJ2-3; TRBD2 agrees at 9 bases. Germline V gene data show CDR1 as SGHTA and CDR2 as FQGTGA. CDR3 length: 16 amino acids. Unmatched junction bases numbered 10, after V lost 5 bases and J lost 4 bases. The CDR3, as DNA: TGTGCCAGCAGCCTACTTCAGCGGGGGGCCGCAGATACGCAGTATTTT. Translated, it gives CASSLLQRGAADTQYF.

The rearrangement links TRBV11-3 to TRBJ1-2, with TRBD1 matching over 9 bases. The CDR3 contains 15 residues. With 5 bases clipped from V and 2 bases from J, the junction kept 6 bases outside the gene matches. Germline CDR1 SGHNT, CDR2 YENEEA. The CDR3 protein is CASSPDGQGNYGYTF. CDR3 nucleotides: TGTGCCAGCAGCCCTGACGGACAGGGGAACTATGGCTACACCTTC.

The chain uses TRBV5-1 and TRBJ2-3; tentative D call: TRBD2 (6 bases). With 1 base removed from V and 6 bases from J, the gap between germline ends came to 18 bases. The CDR3 spans 16 residues. Per the germline V gene, CDR1 is SGHRS and CDR2 is YFSETQ. The chain's CDR3 is CASSLSKEGGGDTQYF. The CDR3 DNA reads as TGCGCCAGCAGCTTGTCTAAGGAGGGAGGTGGGGATACGCAGTATTTT.

This sequence joins TRBV6-5 and TRBJ1-1; D uncertain. V was shortened by 4 bases and J by 0 bases, with 12 bases between the two germline ends. The CDR3 sequence is 15 residues long. Per the germline V gene, CDR1 is MNHEY and CDR2 is SVGAGI. CDR3 sequence: CASSSRSGVNTEAFF. CDR3 nucleotide sequence: TGTGCCAGCAGTTCCCGCTCCGGGGTGAACACTGAAGCTTTCTTT.

The CDR3: CASRNGGGGQPQHF. The CDR3 DNA follows: TGTGCCAGCAGGAATGGGGGAGGAGGTCAGCCCCAGCATTTT. The V and J genes are TRBV28 and TRBJ1-5; TRBD1 is a possible D gene (5 bases). The CDR3 contains 14 residues. V was trimmed by 6 bases and J by 6 bases, leaving 15 bases between them. CDR1 and CDR2 (germline): MDHEN, SYDVKM.

V gene TRBV5-6 combines with J gene TRBJ1-3; D possibly corresponds to TRBD1 (6 bases). V was clipped by 4 bases and J by 1 base, with 15 bases between them. CDR1 is SGHDT, CDR2 YYEEEE, per germline. This CDR3 contains 16 residues. CDR3 DNA: TGTGCCAGCAGCACTAAAAACAGGGCTTCTGGAAACACCATATATTTT. Protein: CASSTKNRASGNTIYF.

The V and J genes are TRBV18 and TRBJ1-1; no reliable D call. CDR1 and CDR2 from the germline V gene are KGHSH and LQKENI. Trimming shortened V by 1 base and J by 0 bases, and 15 bases separated the two germline ends. The CDR3 contains 17 residues. CDR3 region: CASSPQNLRAVNTEAFF. The CDR3 region has the DNA TGTGCCAGCTCACCACAAAATTTGAGGGCGGTGAACACTGAAGCTTTCTTT.

The V call is TRBV7-8, the J call TRBJ1-5, with D possibly matching TRBD1 (5 bases). This CDR3 contains 18 residues. Between the trimmed V and J ends, which lost 1 base and 3 bases, there was a span of 19 bases. Germline V CDR1 and CDR2: SGHVS, FQNEAQ. The CDR3: CASSLGSQGGRFNQPQHF. In DNA form, the CDR3 reads TGTGCCAGCAGCTTAGGCAGTCAGGGAGGGAGATTCAATCAGCCCCAGCATTTT.

J is TRBJ1-3 and V is TRBV5-4, with TRBD1 as a possible D gene (5 bases). Looked up from germline, CDR1 is SGHNT and CDR2 is YYREEE (reference sequence). The CDR3 loop spans 13 amino acids. V was clipped by 0 bases and J by 4 bases, with 5 bases between them. The CDR3 is CASSLGQGNTIYF. CDR3 in DNA: TGTGCCAGCAGCTTGGGACAGGGAAACACCATATATTTT.

The rearrangement links TRBV27 to TRBJ2-3; D is unresolved. V lost 5 bases and J 0 bases, leaving 3 bases between the germline ends. There are 12 residues in the CDR3. Germline-derived CDR1 and CDR2 are MNHEY and SMNVEV (reference sequence). CDR3 in amino acids: CASSPSTDTQYF. CDR3 nucleotide sequence: TGTGCCAGCAGTCCTAGCACAGATACGCAGTATTTT.

This rearrangement joins TRBV2 to TRBJ2-5, with no clear D. The J call may not be correct, given that the DNA end is closer to TRBJ2-7. The CDR3 sequence is 12 residues long. Per germline, CDR1 SNHLY and CDR2 FYNNEI. The CDR3, as DNA: TGTGCCAGCAGTTTTACGAGTTACGAGCAGTACTTC. This gives the protein CASSFTSYEQYF.

The chain couples TRBV4-1 to TRBJ2-1, with 9 bases fitting TRBD2. Germline V gives CDR1 MGHRA, CDR2 YSYEKL. Trimming removed 0 bases from V and 9 bases from J; junction bases left unmatched: 21. The CDR3 spans 20 residues. The CDR3, as DNA: TGCGCCAGCAGCCAAGATGGGTCAGGGCTGGTAGCGGGAGCGCCGAGTGAGCAGTTCTTC. Residues: CASSQDGSGLVAGAPSEQFF.

V usage is TRBV7-8 and J usage is TRBJ2-5, with 7 bases fitting TRBD2. V shed 0 bases and J 2 bases; nucleotides not matched to a gene: 3. Germline CDR1 SGHVS, CDR2 FQNEAQ. The CDR3 loop spans 15 amino acids. The CDR3 DNA follows: TGTGCCAGCAGCTTAGCGGGAGGGAGGCAAGAGACCCAGTACTTC. This translates into CASSLAGGRQETQYF.

The CDR3 loop is CASSLESTRNTEAFF. Here the CDR3 DNA reads TGTGCCAGCAGCTTAGAATCCACGAGGAACACTGAAGCTTTCTTT. The J gene is TRBJ1-1, the V gene TRBV11-3, with no clear D. From germline, CDR1 is SGHNT and CDR2 YENEEA. Trimming left V 0 bases short and J 1 base short, with 9 bases between. The CDR3 is 15 residues long.

The V gene is TRBV5-1, the J gene TRBJ1-1; possibly TRBD1 for D (6 bases). The CDR3 contains 15 residues. Trimming pared 3 bases from V and 2 bases from J, leaving 14 bases between. Germline CDR1 is SGHRS and CDR2 is YFSETQ. The CDR3 loop reads CASSSTYRDNTEAFF. The CDR3 DNA reads as TGCGCCAGCAGCTCCACTTACAGGGATAACACTGAAGCTTTCTTT.